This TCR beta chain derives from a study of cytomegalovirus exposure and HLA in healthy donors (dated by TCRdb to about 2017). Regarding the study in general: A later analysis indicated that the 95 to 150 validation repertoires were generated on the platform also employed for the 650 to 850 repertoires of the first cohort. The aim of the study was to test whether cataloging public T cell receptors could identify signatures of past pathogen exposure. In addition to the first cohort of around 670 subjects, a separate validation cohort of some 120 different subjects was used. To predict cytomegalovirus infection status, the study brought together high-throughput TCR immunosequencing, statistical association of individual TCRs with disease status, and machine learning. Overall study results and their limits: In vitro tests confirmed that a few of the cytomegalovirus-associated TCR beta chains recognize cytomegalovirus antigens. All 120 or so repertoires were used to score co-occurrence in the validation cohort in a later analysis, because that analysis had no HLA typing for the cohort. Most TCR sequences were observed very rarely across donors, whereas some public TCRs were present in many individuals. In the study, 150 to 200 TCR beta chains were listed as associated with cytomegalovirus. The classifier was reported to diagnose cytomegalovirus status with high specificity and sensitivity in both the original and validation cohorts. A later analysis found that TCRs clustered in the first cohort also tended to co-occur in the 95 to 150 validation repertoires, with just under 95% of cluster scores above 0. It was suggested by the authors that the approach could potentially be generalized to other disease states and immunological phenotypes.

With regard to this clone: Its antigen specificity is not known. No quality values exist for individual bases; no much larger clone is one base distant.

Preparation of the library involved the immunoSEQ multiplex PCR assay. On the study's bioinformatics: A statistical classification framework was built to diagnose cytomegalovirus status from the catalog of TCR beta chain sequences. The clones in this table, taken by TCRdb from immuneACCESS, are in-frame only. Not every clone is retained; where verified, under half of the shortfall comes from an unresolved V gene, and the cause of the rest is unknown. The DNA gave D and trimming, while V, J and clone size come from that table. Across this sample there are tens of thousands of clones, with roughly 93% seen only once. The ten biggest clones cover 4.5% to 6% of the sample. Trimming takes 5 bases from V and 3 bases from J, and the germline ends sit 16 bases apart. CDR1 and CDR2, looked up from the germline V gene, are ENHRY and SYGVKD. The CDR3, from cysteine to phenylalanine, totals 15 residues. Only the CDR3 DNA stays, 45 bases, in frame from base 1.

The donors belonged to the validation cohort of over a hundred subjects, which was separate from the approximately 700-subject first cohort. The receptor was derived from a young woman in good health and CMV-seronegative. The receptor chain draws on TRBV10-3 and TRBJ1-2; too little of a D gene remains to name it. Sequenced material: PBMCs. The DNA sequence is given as TGTGCCATCAGTCGGGCGGGGATATTGGACTATGGCTACACCTTC. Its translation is CAISRAGILDYGYTF.